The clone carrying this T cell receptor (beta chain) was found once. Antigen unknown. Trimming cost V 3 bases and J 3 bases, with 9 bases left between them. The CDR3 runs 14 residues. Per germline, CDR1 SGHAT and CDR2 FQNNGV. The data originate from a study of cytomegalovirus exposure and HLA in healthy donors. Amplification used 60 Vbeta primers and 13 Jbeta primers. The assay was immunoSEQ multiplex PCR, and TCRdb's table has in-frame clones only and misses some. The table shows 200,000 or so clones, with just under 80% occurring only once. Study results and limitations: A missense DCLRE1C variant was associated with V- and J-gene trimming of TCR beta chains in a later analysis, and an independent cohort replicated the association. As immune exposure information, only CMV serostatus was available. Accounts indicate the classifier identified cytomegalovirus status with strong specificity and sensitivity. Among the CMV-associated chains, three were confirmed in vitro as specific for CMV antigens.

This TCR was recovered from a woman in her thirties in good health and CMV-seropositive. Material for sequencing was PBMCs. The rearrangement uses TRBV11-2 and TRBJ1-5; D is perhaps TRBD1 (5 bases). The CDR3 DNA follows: TGTGCCAGCAGCTTCGCAGGGAACAATCAGCCCCAGCATTTT. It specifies CASSFAGNNQPQHF.